A single TCR beta chain is shown here with its context. The sample belongs to a study of blood T cell repertoires in COVID-19. Study-wide context: Sites in the United States, Italy and Spain provided acute and convalescent COVID-19 samples.

The CDR3 consists of 15 residues. Germline CDR1 reads SNHLY; CDR2 reads FYNNEI. J lost 7 bases, V lost 6 bases, and 12 bases had no gene match. Original processing methods: Cell counts per sample came from amplifying reference gene primers. Sequencing was performed with immunoSEQ multiplex PCR; in TCRdb, only in-frame clones are kept and a portion is missing. V and J calls and clone size are copied from that table; D and trimming were computed from the DNA. The table has 390,000 or so clones, more than 80% seen once. The TCR was taken from a man younger than 35 who had recovered from COVID-19. The chain is built from TRBV2 and TRBJ2-3, with 8 bases aligning to TRBD2. Sequences were obtained from PBMCs or T cells enriched from blood (not recorded which). The CDR3 nucleotides are TGTGCCAGCAGCCCCGGGGGGGGTGCCGGGTATACGCAGTATTTT. Protein product: CASSPGGGAGYTQYF.